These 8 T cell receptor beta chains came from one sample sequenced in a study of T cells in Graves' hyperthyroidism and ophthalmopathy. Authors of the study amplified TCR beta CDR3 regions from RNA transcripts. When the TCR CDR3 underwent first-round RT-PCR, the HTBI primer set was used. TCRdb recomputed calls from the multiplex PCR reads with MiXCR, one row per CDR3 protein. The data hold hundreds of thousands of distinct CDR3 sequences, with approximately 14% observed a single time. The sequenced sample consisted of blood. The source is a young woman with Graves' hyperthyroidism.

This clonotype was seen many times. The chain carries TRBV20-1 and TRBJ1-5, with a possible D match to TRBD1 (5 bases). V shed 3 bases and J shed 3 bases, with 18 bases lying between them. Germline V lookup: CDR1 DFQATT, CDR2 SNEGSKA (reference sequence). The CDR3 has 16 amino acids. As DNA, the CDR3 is TGCAGTGCTAGGGCTTTGGGGACGGCGAACAATCAGCCCCAGCATTTT. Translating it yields CSARALGTANNQPQHF.

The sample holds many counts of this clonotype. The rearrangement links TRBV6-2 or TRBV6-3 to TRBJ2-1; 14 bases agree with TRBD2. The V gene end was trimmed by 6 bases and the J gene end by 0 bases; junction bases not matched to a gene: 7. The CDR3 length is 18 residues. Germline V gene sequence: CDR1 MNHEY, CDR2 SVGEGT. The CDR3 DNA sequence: TGTGCCAGCAGGCGACTAGCGGGAGGGCAAAGCTCCTACAATGAGCAGTTCTTC. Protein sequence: CASRRLAGGQSSYNEQFF.

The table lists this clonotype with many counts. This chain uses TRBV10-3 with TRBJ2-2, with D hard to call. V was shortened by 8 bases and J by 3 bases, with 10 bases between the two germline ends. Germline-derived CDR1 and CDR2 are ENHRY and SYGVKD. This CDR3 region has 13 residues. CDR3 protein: CAILGIDTGELFF. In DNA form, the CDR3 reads TGTGCCATCTTAGGCATCGACACCGGGGAGCTGTTTTTT.

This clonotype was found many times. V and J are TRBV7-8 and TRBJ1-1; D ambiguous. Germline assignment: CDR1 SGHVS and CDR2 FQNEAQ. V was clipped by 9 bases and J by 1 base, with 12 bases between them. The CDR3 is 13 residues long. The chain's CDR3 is CASTTIPNTEAFF. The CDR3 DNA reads TGTGCCAGTACTACGATTCCGAACACTGAAGCTTTCTTT. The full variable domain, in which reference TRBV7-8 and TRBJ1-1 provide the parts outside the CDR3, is GAGVSQSPRYKVAKRGQDVALRCDPISGHVSLFWYQQALGQGPEFLTYFQNEAQLDKSGLPSDRFFAERPEGSVSTLKIQRTQQEDSAVYLCASTTIPNTEAFFGQGTRLTVV.

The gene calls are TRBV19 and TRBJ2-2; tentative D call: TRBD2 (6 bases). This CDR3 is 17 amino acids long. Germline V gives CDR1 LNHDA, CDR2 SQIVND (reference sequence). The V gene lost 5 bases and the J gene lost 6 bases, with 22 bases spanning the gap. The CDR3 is CASSFSSTSTFSGELFF. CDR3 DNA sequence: TGTGCCAGTAGTTTCTCCTCTACTAGCACATTTTCCGGGGAGCTGTTTTTT.

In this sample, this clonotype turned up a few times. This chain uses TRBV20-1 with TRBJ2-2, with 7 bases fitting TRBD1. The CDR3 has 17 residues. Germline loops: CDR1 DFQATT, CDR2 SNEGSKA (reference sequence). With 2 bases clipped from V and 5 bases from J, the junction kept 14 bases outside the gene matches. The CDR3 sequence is CSARKLGTGVDTGELFF. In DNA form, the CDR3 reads TGCAGTGCTAGAAAACTTGGAACAGGGGTGGATACCGGGGAGCTGTTTTTT.

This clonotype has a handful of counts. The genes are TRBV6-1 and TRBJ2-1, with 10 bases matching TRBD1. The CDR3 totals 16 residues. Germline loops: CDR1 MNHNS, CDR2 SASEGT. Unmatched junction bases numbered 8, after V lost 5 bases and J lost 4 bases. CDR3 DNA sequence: TGTGCCAGCAGTTCGATGGGGGACAGGGGATACAATGAGCAGTTCTTC. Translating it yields CASSSMGDRGYNEQFF.

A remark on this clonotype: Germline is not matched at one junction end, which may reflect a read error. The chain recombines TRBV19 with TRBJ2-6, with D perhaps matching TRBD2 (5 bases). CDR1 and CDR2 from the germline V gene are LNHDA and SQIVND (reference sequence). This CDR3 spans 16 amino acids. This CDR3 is CASGMEDGSGANVLTF. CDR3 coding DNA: TGTGCCAGTGGTATGGAGGACGGCTCTGGGGCCAACGTCCTGACTTTC.